Reported below is one T cell receptor (beta chain). Its antigen specificity is not known. The sample holds no much larger clone one base away, and base qualities are not on file. The library was prepared using 5' RACE. The sequencer listed for this sample is NextSeq 500. To correct for sequencing error and PCR bias, the TCR library protocol tagged individual cDNA molecules with unique molecular identifiers. Both TCR alpha and beta chains were sequenced, and tight co-correlation was observed between alpha and beta sequence abundances in each sample. For the original study's pipeline: Decombinator V4 was used to perform V gene, J gene and CDR3 annotation of TCR sequences. Expanded TCRs were defined as changing significantly between any two time points under a Poisson model with p below 0.0001. TCR abundances were normalised to the total number of TCRs sequenced per sample and expressed as counts per million. MAIT TCRs were defined by TRAV1-2 paired with TRAJ12, TRAJ20 or TRAJ33, and iNKT TCRs by TRAV10 paired with TRAJ18. VDJdb, accessed on 1 November 2021, was searched for TCRs annotated for CMV, EBV and SARS-CoV-2, and TCRs annotated for more than one antigen were excluded. TCRdb's own reprocessing of the public reads used fastp at Q25 and MiXCR and kept productive beta chains. Each entry is one CDR3 protein sequence, shown with its most common DNA and genes. It is TCRdb's table, rather than the study itself, that gives the V and J calls and clone size. The table for this sample lists some 96,000 distinct CDR3 sequences; about 16% of them were counted only once. In total, the top ten clones hold around 6% of the sample.

Set within a cohort of healthcare workers in London, UK, this nested case-control study involved weekly PCR testing of nasopharyngeal swabs along with blood sampling. Healthcare workers were recruited during the week of the UK lockdown, between 23 and 31 March 2020, and followed weekly for up to roughly 15 weeks. Reading from cysteine to phenylalanine, the CDR3 counts 12 amino acids. Only the CDR3 DNA stays, 36 bases, in frame from base 1. CDR1 and CDR2 were assigned from the germline V gene as SNHLY and FYNNEI. V was cut back by 10 bases and J by 3 bases, leaving a gap of 12 bases between them. These data come from a study of early T cells in non-severe SARS-CoV-2 infection (dated by TCRdb to the early 2020s). Looking at the study overall: TCR sequencing used bulk RNA from unsorted whole blood, so alpha and beta chains could not be paired. Study-wide findings and limitations: VDJdb matching was skewed toward anti-spike CD8 responses, so virus-specific expansions were likely underestimated and private and CD4 specificities were missed.

This receptor was identified in an adult who was a healthcare worker with PCR-confirmed SARS-CoV-2 infection or an uninfected control (not recorded which). Recombination linked TRBV2 to TRBJ1-1; the D gene assignment is ambiguous. Sample: whole blood. The CDR3 region reads CATTAEDTEAFF. The DNA sequence reads TGTGCCACCACGGCGGAAGACACTGAAGCTTTCTTT.